These 2 T cell receptor beta chains share one sample of origin, sequenced in a study of T cells after yellow fever vaccination. MiXCR, run by TCRdb on the 5' RACE reads, gives a single entry per CDR3 protein. Here the sample spans about 340,000 distinct CDR3 sequences, approximately 4.2% being singletons. Sequencing was performed on PBMCs, taken 5 days after the yellow fever booster vaccination. The origin of the receptors is a young man who received the YFV17D yellow fever vaccine.

This clonotype was recorded at least ten times. This rearrangement joins TRBV19 to TRBJ2-1; 10 bases match TRBD1. The CDR3 length is 17 residues. V lost 6 bases to trimming and J lost 5 bases; unmatched junction nucleotides: 13. Looked up from germline, CDR1 is LNHDA and CDR2 is SQIVND (reference sequence). CDR3: CASRRPGGQGNNNEQFF. Here the CDR3 DNA reads TGTGCCAGTAGGCGACCCGGGGGACAGGGGAACAACAATGAGCAGTTCTTC. Combining the CDR3 with reference TRBV19 and TRBJ2-1 gives the whole variable domain DGGITQSPKYLFRKEGQNVTLSCEQNLNHDAMYWYRQDPGQGLRLIYYSQIVNDFQKGDIAEGYSVSREKKESFPLTVTSAQKNPTAFYLCASRRPGGQGNNNEQFFGPGTRLTVL.

The chain links TRBV19 to TRBJ2-1; 9 bases are shared with TRBD2. This CDR3 region has 15 residues. V trimming: 6 bases; J trimming: 0 bases; junction bases outside the gene matches: 3. Germline lookup yields CDR1 LNHDA and CDR2 SQIVND (reference sequence). CDR3 residues: CASSNSGSSYNEQFF. CDR3 in DNA: TGTGCCAGTAGCAATAGCGGGAGCTCCTACAATGAGCAGTTCTTC.